Sequencing of this TCR beta chain was carried out in a study of control samples from healthy donors and cancer patients. Only in-frame clones appear in the TCRdb table, and some are missing; sequencing was by immunoSEQ multiplex PCR. The table shows 90,000 to 100,000 clones, with around 80% occurring only once. A word on this clone: Distinct nucleotide sequences in the sample also encode this CDR3.

The CDR3 is made up of 14 amino acids. The V end was cut by 2 bases, the J end by 0 bases, with 7 bases between. Germline V gene sequence: CDR1 MDHEN, CDR2 SYDVKM. Specimen: blood. This sequence joins TRBV28 and TRBJ1-2, with TRBD1 as a possible D gene (5 bases). The sequence was collected from a man aged 60 to 75 in good health. The CDR3 loop is CASSLGTANYGYTF. CDR3 nucleotide sequence: TGTGCCAGCAGTTTAGGGACCGCTAACTATGGCTACACCTTC.